This T cell receptor (beta chain) comes out of a study of T-cell memory formation after mild COVID-19. Study summary: Among the donors, TCR clusters were largely specific to each donor.

Study-wide results and limits: Pre-infection memory held some responding clones, suggesting pre-existing cross-reactive T cells responded.

The TCR alpha and TCR beta cDNA libraries, bearing sample barcodes and UMIs, were generated by 5'RACE using constant-segment primers. TCRdb re-analysed the 5' RACE reads in MiXCR, keeping a single row per CDR3 protein. The repertoire holds more than 250,000 distinct CDR3 sequences, with around 15% as singletons. As concerns this clonotype: Antigen specificity is unknown.

Sequencing was done on a sample of PBMCs or a T cell subset sorted from them (not recorded which). This receptor was obtained from a man aged 18 to 30 who had mild COVID-19 (a few samples of this study predate the infection). Cell type and time point are not known.

The CDR3 spells CASSQPGTSNTGELFF. CDR3 DNA sequence: TGTGCCAGCAGCCAACCCGGGACATCGAACACCGGGGAGCTGTTTTTT. The chain joins TRBV4-2 to TRBJ2-2; D might be TRBD1 (6 bases). Germline V gene data show CDR1 as LGHNA and CDR2 as YNFKEQ. V lost 2 bases, J lost 0 bases, and 10 bases lay in between. The CDR3 is made up of 16 amino acids.